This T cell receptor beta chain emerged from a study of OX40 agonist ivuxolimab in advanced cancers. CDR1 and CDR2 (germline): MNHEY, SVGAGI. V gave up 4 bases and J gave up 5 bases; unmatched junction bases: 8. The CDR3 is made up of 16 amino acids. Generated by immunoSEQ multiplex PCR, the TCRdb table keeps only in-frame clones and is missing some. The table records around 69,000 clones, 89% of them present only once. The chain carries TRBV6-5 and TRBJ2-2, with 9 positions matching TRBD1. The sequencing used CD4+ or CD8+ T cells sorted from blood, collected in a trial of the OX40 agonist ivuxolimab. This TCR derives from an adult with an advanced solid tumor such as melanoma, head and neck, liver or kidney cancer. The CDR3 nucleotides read TGTGCCAGCAGTTTTGGACAGGGGTCTAATACCGGGGAGCTGTTTTTT. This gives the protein CASSFGQGSNTGELFF.